This T cell receptor (beta chain) was sequenced during a study of long-term antiretroviral therapy in people with HIV. The CDR3 runs 15 residues. V was pared by 4 bases and J by 5 bases, with 17 bases between. Per the germline V gene, CDR1 is MNHEY and CDR2 is SMNVEV (reference sequence). The study, taken as a whole, reports: Repertoire composition at all time points was dominated by clones that had expanded before ART.

Comments on this clone: Its antigen is not known.

Run at survey level, the immunoSEQ assay was version v3.0. The repertoire was sequenced with immunoSEQ multiplex PCR; TCRdb's copy has only in-frame clones and lacks some. The data show 15,000 to 20,000 clones, about four fifths seen once. The specimen comprised unsorted PBMCs, sampled at the start of antiretroviral therapy. This clonotype was sampled from a man aged 25 to 40 with HIV. J is TRBJ2-5 and V is TRBV27; TRBD2 might be the D (7 bases). CDR3 residues: CASSWTGGWRETQYF. As DNA, the CDR3 is TGTGCCAGCAGTTGGACGGGGGGCTGGAGGGAGACCCAGTACTTC.